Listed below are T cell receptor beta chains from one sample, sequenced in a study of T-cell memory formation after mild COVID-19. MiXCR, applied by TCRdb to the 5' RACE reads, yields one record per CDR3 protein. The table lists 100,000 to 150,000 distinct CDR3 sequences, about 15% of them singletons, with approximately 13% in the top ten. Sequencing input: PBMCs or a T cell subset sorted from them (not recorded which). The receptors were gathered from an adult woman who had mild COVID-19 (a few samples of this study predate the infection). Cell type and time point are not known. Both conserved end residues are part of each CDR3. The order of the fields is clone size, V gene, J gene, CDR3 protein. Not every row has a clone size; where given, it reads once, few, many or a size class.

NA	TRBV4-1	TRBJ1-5	CASSKYSGTGNQPQHF
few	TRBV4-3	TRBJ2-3	CASSQDSSPWDTQYF
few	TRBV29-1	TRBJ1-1	CSVLLRRDTEAFF
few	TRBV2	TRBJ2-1	CASSDWGGSYNEQFF
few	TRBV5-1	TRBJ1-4	CASSGNRNEKLFF
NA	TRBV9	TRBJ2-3	CASSYSDRSTDTQYF
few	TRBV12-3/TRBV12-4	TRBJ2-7	CASSFNGGPYEQYF
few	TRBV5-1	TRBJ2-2	CASSLGSVRNTGELFF
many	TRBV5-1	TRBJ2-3	CASSLETSGGTDTQYF
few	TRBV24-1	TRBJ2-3	CATSDFAASTDTQYF
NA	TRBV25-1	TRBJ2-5	CASSEEEGLGRETQYF
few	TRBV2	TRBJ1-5	CASTREGIQPQHF
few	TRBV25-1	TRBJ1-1	CASSDGHPNTEAFF
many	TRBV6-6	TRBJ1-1	CASSYSKTDNTEAFF
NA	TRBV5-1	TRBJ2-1	CASSAGLAGIYNEQFF
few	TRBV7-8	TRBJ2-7	CASSLRDRGVEQYF
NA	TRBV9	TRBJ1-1	CASSVVGTAVSNTEAFF
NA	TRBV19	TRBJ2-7	CASTARGGTYEQYF
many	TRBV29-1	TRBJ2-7	CSALDRTYEQYF
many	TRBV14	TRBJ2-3	CASSQGGEFGDTQYF
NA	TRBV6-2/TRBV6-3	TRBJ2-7	CASSLRDRGSPRSYEQYF
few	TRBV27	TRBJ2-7	CASSFTEVYEQYF
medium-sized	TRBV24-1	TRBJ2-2	CATSDPGRLTGELFF
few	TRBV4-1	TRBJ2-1	CASSQSSIGLNEQFF
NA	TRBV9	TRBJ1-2	CASSSWTGGANGYTF
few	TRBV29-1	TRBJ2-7	CSVEEGGKQYF
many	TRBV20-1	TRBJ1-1	CSARMGHLLTEAFF
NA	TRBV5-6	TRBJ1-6	CASSGKQGPRALHF
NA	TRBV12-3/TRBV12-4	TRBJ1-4	CASTGHNEKLFF
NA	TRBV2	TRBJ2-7	CASSVPGEQYF
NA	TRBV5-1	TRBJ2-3	CASSSLAGGPRGDTQYF
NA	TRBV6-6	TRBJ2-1	CASKGRVNEQFF
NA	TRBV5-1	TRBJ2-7	CASSSGQGTYEQYF
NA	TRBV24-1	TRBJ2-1	CATAGEGPISYNEQFF
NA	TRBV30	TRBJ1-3	CAWSEGSGNTIYF
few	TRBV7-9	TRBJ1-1	CASSWGGNTEAFF
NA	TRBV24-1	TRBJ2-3	CATSVSLGDTQYF
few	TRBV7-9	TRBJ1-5	CASSRDQQPQHF
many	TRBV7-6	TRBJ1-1	CASSKPTGSNTEAFF
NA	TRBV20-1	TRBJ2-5	CSALPFGQKETQYF
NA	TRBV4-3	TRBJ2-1	CASSQDRTGPSGGFYNEQFF
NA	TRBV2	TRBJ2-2	CASSGELLDSREGTGELFF
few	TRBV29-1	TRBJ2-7	CSVTDSFGEQYF
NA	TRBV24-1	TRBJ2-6	CATSEGGQGVTGANVLTF
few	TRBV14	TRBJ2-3	CASSRNRGTDTQYF
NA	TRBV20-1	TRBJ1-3	CSARRDVGSGNTIYF
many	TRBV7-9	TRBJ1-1	CASSPESRNTEAFF
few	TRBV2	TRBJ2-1	CARGTSGGNPNSF
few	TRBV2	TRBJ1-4	CASSSSDSNEKLFF
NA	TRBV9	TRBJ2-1	CASSAEGGGINNEQFF
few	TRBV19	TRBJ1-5	CASSIPSEPQHF